This T cell receptor (beta chain) was captured in a study of blood T cells in healthy people across ages. Overall study context: For every two T cells, template switching captured about one barcoded beta molecule. Overall study findings and caveats: Age advanced and TCR beta diversity per million T cells fell, roughly linearly. Since the PBMCs were unsorted, naive and antigen-experienced cells could not be conclusively compared.

This clonotype was picked up a small number of times. Its antigen is currently unknown. Samples each yielded at least 5.5 micrograms of total RNA. A second PCR of 7 to 11 cycles used a sample-barcoded 5' primer and a J-beta primer mix. MiXCR was run by TCRdb on the 5' RACE reads, yielding one entry per CDR3 protein. In the table there are about 1.4 million distinct CDR3 sequences, around 55% of which are singletons. Sequenced: blood. The clonotype originates from a man between 18 and 29 years old in good health.

CDR3 amino acids: CASRWTSGEGTDTQYF. CDR3 bases: TGCGCCAGCAGATGGACTAGCGGAGAAGGCACAGATACGCAGTATTTT. This chain links TRBV5-1 with TRBJ2-3; 10 bases line up with TRBD2. This CDR3 contains 16 residues. V shed 5 bases and J 1 base; nucleotides not matched to a gene: 7. The germline gives CDR1 SGHRS, CDR2 YFSETQ.